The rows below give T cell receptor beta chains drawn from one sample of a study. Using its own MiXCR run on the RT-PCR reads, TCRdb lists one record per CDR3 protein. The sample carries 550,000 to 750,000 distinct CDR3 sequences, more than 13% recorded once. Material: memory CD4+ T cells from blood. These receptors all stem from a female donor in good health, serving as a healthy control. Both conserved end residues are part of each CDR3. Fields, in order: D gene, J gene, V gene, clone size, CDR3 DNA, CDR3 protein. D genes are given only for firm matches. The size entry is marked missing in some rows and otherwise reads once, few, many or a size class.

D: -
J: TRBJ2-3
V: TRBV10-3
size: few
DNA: TGTGCCATCAGGGGAGTGAGCACAGATACGCAGTATTTT
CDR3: CAIRGVSTDTQYF

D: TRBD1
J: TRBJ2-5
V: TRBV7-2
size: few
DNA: TGTGCCAGCAGAGGGGACAGATTCCAAGAGACCCAGTACTTC
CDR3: CASRGDRFQETQYF

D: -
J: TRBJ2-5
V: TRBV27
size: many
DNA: TGTGCCAGCAGTCCAGAGACCCAGTACTTC
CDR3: CASSPETQYF

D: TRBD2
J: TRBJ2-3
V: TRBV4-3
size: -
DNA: TGCGCCAGCAGCGTGCGACTAGCGTTAGATACGCAGTATTTT
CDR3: CASSVRLALDTQYF

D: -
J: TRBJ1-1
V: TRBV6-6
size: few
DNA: TGTGCCAGCAGTTGGCAACAAAGGGGCACTGAAGCTTTCTTT
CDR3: CASSWQQRGTEAFF

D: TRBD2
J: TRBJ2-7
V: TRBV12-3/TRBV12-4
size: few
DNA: TGTGCCAGCAGACCCGGGACTAGCGGGACCTACGAGCAGTACTTC
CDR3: CASRPGTSGTYEQYF

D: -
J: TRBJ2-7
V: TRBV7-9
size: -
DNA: TGTGCCAGCAGCTTAAGGGATGGCATCCCCTACGAGCAGTACTTC
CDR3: CASSLRDGIPYEQYF

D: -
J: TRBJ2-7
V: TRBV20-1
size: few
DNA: TGCAGTGCTAGCGCTACGTTCTCCTACGAGCAGTACTTC
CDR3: CSASATFSYEQYF

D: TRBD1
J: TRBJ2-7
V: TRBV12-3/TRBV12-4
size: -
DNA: TGTGCCAGCAGGCCGGGGACAGGGGCGTTACACGAGCAGTACTTC
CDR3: CASRPGTGALHEQYF

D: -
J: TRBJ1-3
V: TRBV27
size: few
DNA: TGTGCCAGCAGTTTGGGGCCCCCCGGCAGCCTCGGCACCATATATTTT
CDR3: CASSLGPPGSLGTIYF

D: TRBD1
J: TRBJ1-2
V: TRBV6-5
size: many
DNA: TGTGCCAGCAGCCCGAGAACTAGAACAGGGGGCGGAAGTTATGGCTACACCTTC
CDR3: CASSPRTRTGGGSYGYTF

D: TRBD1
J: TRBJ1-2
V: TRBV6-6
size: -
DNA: TGTGCCAGCATTCTACAGGGGGGAGCTAACTATGGCTACACCTTC
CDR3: CASILQGGANYGYTF

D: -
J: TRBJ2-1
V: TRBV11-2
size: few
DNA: TGTGCCAGCAGCGTCCGTTGGGACCTCCGGCTTAGCTCCTACAATGAGCAGTTCTTC
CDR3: CASSVRWDLRLSSYNEQFF

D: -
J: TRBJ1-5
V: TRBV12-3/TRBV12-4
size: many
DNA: TGTGCCAGCAACCAATTGGGGAGGGATCAGCCCCAGCATTTT
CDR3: CASNQLGRDQPQHF

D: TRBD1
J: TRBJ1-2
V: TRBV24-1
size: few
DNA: TGTGCCACCAGTGATCCCGGACAGGGAAGGGATGGCTACACCTTC
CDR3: CATSDPGQGRDGYTF

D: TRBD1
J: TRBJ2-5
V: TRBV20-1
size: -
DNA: TGCAGTGCTAGGCCCGTACAGGGGATGGAGACCCAGTACTTC
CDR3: CSARPVQGMETQYF

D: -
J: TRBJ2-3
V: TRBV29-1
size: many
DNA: TGCAGCGTTGATATGCAGGGAGCAGATACGCAGTATTTT
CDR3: CSVDMQGADTQYF

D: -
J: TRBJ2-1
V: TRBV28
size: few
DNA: TGTGCCAGCAGTTTATCAAGTAGCCTTGGCAATGAGCAGTTCTTC
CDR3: CASSLSSSLGNEQFF

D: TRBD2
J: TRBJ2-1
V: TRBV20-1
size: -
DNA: TGCAGTGCTAGGGCTAGCGGGACCTTCTACAATGAGCAGTTCTTC
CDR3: CSARASGTFYNEQFF

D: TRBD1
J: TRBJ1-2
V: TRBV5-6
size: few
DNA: TGTGCCAGCAGCCCCGCCCGGGGACAGGGCTCTGGCTACACCTTC
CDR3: CASSPARGQGSGYTF

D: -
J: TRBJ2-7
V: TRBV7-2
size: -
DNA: TGTGCCAGCAGCTTAACGACGGCGTACGAGCAGTACTTC
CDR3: CASSLTTAYEQYF

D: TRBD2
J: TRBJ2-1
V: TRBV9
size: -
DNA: TGTGCCAGCAGCTTGCAACCGGGAGGCCAGAATGAGCAGTTCTTC
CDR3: CASSLQPGGQNEQFF

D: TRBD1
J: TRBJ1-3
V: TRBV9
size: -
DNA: TGTGCCAGCAGCGTATCCGGGACAGGTGGAAACACCATATATTTT
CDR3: CASSVSGTGGNTIYF

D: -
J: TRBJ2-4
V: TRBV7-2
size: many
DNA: TGTGCCAGCAGCTCTGGACAGAGAGCCAAAAACATTCAGTACTTC
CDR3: CASSSGQRAKNIQYF

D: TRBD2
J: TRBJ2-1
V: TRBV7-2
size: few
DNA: TGTGCCAGCAGCCCCAAACTAGCGGGGGACAATGAGCAGTTCTTC
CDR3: CASSPKLAGDNEQFF

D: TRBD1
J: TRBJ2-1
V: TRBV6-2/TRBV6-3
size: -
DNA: TGTGCCAGCAGGAAGGACCGGGACAGGGGTTGGAATGAGCAGTTCTTC
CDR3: CASRKDRDRGWNEQFF

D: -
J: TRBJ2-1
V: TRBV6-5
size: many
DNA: TGTGCCAGCAGTCCGTGGGACGACAATGAGCAGTTCTTC
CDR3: CASSPWDDNEQFF

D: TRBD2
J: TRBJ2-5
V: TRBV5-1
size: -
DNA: TGCGCCAGCAGCTTGGAAGGGCGGGGGGGCCAAGAGACCCAGTACTTC
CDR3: CASSLEGRGGQETQYF

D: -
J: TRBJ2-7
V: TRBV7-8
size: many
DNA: TGTGCCAGCAGCCCTGGAGTTCCCTACGAGCAGTACTTC
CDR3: CASSPGVPYEQYF

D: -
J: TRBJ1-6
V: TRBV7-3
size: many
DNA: TGTGCCAGCAGCTTCCAGGGTTCCCTTAATTCACCCCTCCACTTT
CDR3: CASSFQGSLNSPLHF

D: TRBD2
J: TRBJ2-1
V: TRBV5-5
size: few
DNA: TGTGCCAGCAGCTTGGTTATAGCGGGAGGGTCCCTTGAGCAGTTCTTC
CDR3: CASSLVIAGGSLEQFF

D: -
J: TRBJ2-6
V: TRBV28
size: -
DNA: TGTGCCAGCAGTTATGCCGGGGCCAACGTCCTGACTTTC
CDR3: CASSYAGANVLTF

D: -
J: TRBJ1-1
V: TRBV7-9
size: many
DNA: TGTGCCAGCAGCCACCCGGCAGGGCGAGAAATGAACACTGAAGCTTTCTTT
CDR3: CASSHPAGREMNTEAFF

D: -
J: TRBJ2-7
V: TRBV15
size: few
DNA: TGTGCCACCAGCAGACAACAGGGCGGCTACGAGCAGTACTTC
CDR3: CATSRQQGGYEQYF

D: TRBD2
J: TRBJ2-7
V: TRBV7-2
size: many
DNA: TGTGCCAGCAGCTTAGCGGGGAGGGGTAACTACGAGCAGTACTTC
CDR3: CASSLAGRGNYEQYF

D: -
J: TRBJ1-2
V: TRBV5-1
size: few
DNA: TGCGCCAGCAGCTTGGCCGGCGGCGGCATAGGCTACACCTTC
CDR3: CASSLAGGGIGYTF

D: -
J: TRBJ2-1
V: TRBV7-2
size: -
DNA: TGTGCCAGCAGCTTAGCATGGGCCAATGAGCAGTTATTC
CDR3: CASSLAWANEQLF

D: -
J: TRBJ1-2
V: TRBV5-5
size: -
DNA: TGTGCCAGCAGCTCGGGATCAACGAAATTTGGCTACACCTTC
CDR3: CASSSGSTKFGYTF

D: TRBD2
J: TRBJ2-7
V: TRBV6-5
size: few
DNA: TGTGCCAGCAGTCTAGCGGGGGGCCGCCATCCCTACGAGCAGTACTTC
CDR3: CASSLAGGRHPYEQYF

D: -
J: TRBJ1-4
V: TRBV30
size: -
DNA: TGTGCCTGGAGTCCAACTCACCGACGGGAGATTGAAAAACTGTTTTTT
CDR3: CAWSPTHRREIEKLFF

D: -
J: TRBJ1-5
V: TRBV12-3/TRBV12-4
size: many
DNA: TGTGCCAGCAGTGACGTTTGGAGTCAGCCCCAGCATTTT
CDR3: CASSDVWSQPQHF

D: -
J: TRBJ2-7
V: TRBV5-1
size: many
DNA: TGCGCCAGCAGCCCGGGCCGACTCGAAGGGGAGCAGTACTTC
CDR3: CASSPGRLEGEQYF

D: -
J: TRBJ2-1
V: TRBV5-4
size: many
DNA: TGTGCCAGCAGCACCCCAAGCGGTTCCAATGAGCAGTTCTTC
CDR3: CASSTPSGSNEQFF

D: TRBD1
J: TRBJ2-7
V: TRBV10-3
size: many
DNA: TGTGCCATCAGGGGCGGGACAGGGTCATCCTACGAGCAGTACTTC
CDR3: CAIRGGTGSSYEQYF

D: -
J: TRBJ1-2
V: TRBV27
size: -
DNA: TGTGCCAGCAGTTGGCACAGGGACTATGGCTACACCTTC
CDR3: CASSWHRDYGYTF

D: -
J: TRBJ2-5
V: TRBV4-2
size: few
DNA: TGTGCCAGCAGCAAAGATCGGAGTCTACTTTTCGAGACCCAGTACTTC
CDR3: CASSKDRSLLFETQYF

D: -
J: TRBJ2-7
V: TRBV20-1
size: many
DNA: TGCAGTGTCCCCGCGCGGGGCTCCTACGAGCAGTACTTC
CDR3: CSVPARGSYEQYF

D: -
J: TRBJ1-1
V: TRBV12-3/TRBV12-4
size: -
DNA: TGTGCCAGCAGTTTTGAGGGCTTGGGTCTGAACACTGAAGCTTTCTTT
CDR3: CASSFEGLGLNTEAFF

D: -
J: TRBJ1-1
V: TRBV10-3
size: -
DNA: TGTGCCATCAGTGAAGAGGGGTACACTGAAGCTTTCTTT
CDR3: CAISEEGYTEAFF

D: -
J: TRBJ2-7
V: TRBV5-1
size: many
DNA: TGCGCCAGCAGCGGGGGGACGGAGGCAACCCAGCAGTACTTC
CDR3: CASSGGTEATQQYF

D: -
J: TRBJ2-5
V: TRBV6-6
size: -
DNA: TGTGCCAGCAGCCCGTACGCCCTAGCGTCAGAGACCCAGTACTTC
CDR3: CASSPYALASETQYF

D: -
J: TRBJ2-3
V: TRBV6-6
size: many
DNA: TGTGCCAGCAGTTCCCGGAACCCTCGCACAGATACGCAGTATTTT
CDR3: CASSSRNPRTDTQYF

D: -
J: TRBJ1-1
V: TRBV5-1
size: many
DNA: TGCGCCAGCAGCTTGGGAACCAGGAACACTGAAGCTTTCTTT
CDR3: CASSLGTRNTEAFF

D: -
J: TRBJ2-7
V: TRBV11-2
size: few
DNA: TGTGCCAGCAGCCCGCCGGGACAAATGCTCTACGAGCAGTACTTC
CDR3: CASSPPGQMLYEQYF

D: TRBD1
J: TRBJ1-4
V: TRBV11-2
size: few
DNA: TGTGCCAGCAGTAAAGACAGGGGATACGAAAAACTGTTTTTT
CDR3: CASSKDRGYEKLFF